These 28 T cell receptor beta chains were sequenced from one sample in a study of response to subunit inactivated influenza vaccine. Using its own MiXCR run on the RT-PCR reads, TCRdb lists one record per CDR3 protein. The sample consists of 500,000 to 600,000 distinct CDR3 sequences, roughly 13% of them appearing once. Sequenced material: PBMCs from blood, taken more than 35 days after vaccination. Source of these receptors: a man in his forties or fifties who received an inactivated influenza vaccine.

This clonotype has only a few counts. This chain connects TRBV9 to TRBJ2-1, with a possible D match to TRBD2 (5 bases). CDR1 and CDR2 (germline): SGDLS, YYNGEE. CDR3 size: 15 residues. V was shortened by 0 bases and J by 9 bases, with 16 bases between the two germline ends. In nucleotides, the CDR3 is TGTGCCAGCAGCGTAGCCTTGCCCCTCAGCGGTGAGCAGTTCTTC. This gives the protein CASSVALPLSGEQFF.

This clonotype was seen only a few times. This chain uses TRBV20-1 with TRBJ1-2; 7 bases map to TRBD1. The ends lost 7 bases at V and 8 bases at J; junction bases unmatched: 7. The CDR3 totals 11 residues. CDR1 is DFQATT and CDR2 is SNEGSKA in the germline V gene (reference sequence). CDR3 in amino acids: CSGDRVGGYTF. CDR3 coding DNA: TGCAGTGGAGACAGGGTGGGCGGCTACACCTTC.

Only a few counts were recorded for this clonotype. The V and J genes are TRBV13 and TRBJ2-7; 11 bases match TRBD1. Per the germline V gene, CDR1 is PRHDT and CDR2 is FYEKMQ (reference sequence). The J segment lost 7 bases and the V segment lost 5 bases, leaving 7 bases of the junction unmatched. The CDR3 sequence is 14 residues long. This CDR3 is CASSTGTGGREQYF. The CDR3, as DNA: TGTGCCAGCAGCACCGGGACAGGGGGGCGTGAGCAGTACTTC.

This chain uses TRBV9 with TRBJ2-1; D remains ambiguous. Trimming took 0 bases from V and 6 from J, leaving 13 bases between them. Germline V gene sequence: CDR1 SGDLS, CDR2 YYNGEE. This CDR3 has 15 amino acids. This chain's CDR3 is CASSVDLGFSNEQFF. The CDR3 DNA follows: TGTGCCAGCAGCGTAGACCTTGGCTTCTCCAATGAGCAGTTCTTC.

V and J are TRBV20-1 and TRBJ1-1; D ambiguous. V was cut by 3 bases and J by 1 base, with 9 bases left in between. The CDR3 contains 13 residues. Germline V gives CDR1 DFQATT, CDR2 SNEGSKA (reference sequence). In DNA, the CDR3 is TGCAGTGCTAGGGGTTGGCAGAACACTGAAGCTTTCTTT. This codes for CSARGWQNTEAFF.

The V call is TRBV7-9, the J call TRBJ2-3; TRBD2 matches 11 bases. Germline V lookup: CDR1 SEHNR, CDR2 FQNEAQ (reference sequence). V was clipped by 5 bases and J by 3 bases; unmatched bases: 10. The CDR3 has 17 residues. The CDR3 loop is CASSPSWASGGTDTQYF. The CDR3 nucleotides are TGTGCCAGCAGCCCATCGTGGGCTAGCGGGGGGACAGATACGCAGTATTTT. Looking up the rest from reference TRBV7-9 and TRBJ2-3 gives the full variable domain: DTGVSQNPRHKITKRGQNVTFRCDPISEHNRLYWYRQTLGQGPEFLTYFQNEAQLEKSRLLSDRFSAERPKGSFSTLEIQRTEQGDSAMYLCASSPSWASGGTDTQYFGPGTRLTVL.

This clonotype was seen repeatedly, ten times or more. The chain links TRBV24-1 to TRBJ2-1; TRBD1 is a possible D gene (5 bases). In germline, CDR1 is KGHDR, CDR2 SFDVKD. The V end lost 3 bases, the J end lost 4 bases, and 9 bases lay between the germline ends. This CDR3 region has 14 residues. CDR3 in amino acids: CATSDGARYNEQFF. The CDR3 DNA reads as TGTGCCACCAGTGATGGGGCCAGATACAATGAGCAGTTCTTC.

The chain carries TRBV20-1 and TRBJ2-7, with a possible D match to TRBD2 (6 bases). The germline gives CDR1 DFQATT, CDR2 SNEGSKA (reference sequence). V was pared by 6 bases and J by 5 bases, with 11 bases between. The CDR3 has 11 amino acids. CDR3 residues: CSAGGRDEQYF. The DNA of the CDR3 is TGCAGTGCCGGGGGTAGGGACGAGCAGTACTTC.

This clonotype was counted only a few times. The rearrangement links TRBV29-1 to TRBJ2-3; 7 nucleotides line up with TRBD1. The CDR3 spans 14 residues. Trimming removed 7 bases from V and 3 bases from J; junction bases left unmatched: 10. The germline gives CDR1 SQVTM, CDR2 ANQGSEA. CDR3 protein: CSADRDGGTDTQYF. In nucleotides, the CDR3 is TGCAGCGCCGACAGGGATGGGGGAACAGATACGCAGTATTTT.

The CDR3 region has the DNA TGTGCCAGCAGTTCCTTGACTAGCGGCACAGATACGCAGTATTTT. Translated: CASSSLTSGTDTQYF. The chain carries TRBV27 and TRBJ2-3; 8 bases are a match to TRBD2. The germline V gene encodes CDR1 MNHEY and CDR2 SMNVEV (reference sequence). CDR3 length equals 15 residues. Trimming took 4 bases from V and 1 from J; bases not matched to a gene: 4.

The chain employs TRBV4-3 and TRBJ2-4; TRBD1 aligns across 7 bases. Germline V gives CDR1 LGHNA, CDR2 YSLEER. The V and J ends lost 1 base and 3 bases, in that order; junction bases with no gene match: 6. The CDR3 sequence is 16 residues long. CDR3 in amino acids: CASSQGGRQGKNIQYF. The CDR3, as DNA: TGCGCCAGCAGCCAAGGAGGCCGACAGGGCAAAAACATTCAGTACTTC.

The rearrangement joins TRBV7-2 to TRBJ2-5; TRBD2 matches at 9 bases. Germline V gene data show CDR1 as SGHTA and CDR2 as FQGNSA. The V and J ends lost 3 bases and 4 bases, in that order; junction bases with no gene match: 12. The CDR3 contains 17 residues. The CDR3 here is CASSFSYGLAGRETQYF. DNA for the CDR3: TGTGCCAGCAGCTTTAGCTATGGTCTAGCGGGAAGAGAGACCCAGTACTTC.

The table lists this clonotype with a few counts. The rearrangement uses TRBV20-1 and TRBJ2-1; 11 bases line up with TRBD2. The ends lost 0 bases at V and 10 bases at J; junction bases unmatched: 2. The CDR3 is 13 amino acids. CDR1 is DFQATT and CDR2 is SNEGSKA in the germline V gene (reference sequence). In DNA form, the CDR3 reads TGCAGTGCTAGAGAAACTAGCGGGGGCGAGCAGTTCTTC. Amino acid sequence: CSARETSGGEQFF.

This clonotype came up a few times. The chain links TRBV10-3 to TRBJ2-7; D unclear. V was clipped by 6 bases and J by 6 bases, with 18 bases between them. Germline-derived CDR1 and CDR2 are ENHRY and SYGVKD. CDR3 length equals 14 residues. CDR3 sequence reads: CAIRTDQTGAEQYF. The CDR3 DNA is TGTGCCATCAGAACCGACCAGACGGGTGCCGAGCAGTACTTC.

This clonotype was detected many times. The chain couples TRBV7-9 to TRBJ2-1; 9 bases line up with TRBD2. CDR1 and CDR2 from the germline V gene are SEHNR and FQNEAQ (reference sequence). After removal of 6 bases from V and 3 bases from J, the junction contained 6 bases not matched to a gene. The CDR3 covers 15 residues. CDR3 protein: CASSFSGSNYNEQFF. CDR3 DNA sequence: TGTGCCAGCAGTTTTAGCGGGAGTAACTACAATGAGCAGTTCTTC.

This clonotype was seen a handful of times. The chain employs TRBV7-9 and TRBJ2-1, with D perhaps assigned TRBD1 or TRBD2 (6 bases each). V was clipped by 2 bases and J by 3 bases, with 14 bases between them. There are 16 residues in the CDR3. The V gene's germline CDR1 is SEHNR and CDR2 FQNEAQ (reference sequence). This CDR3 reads CASSLYGGTNYNEQFF. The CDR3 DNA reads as TGTGCCAGCAGCTTATATGGGGGGACAAACTACAATGAGCAGTTCTTC.

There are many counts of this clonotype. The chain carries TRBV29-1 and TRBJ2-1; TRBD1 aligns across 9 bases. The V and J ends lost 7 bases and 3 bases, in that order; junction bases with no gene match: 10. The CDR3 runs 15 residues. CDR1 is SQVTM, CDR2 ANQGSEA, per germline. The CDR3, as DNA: TGCAGCGGTACAACCGGGACAGGGAACTACAATGAGCAGTTCTTC. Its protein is CSGTTGTGNYNEQFF.

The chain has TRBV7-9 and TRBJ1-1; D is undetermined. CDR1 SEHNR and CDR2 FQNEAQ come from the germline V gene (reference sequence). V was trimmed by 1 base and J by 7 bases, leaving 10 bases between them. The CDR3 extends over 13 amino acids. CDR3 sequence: CASSLVSSDEAFF. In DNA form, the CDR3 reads TGTGCCAGCAGCTTAGTGTCGTCAGATGAAGCTTTCTTT.

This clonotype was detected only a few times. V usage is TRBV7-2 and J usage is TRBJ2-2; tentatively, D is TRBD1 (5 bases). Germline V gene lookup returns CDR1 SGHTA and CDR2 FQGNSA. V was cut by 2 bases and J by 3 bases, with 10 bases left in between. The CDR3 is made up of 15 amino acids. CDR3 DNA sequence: TGTGCCAGCAGCTTAAGACAGTCGGACACCGGGGAGCTGTTTTTT. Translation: CASSLRQSDTGELFF.

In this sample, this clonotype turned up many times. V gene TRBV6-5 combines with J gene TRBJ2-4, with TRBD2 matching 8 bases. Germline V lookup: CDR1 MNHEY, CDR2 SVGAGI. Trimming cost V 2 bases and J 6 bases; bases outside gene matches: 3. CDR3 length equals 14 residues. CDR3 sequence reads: CASSYGTSGNIQYF. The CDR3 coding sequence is TGTGCCAGCAGTTACGGTACTAGCGGAAACATTCAGTACTTC.

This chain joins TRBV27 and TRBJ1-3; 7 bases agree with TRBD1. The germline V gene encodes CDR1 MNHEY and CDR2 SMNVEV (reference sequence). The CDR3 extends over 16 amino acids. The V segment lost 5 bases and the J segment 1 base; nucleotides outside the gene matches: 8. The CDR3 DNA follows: TGTGCCAGCAGTGTCGGCCCGGGACAGTCTGGAAACACCATATATTTT. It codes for CASSVGPGQSGNTIYF.

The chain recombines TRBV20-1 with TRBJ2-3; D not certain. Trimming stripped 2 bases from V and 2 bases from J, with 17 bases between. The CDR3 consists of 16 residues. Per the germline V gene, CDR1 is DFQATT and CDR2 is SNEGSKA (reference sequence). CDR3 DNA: TGCAGTGCTAGACCGTTGAACAACCGATACACAGATACGCAGTATTTT. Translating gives CSARPLNNRYTDTQYF.

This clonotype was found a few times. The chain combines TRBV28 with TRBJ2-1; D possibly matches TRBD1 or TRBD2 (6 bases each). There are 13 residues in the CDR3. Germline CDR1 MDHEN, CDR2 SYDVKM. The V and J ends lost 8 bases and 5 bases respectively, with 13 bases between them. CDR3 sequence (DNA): TGTGCCAGCGGGGGGCAGGGGAACAATGAGCAGTTCTTC. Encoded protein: CASGGQGNNEQFF.

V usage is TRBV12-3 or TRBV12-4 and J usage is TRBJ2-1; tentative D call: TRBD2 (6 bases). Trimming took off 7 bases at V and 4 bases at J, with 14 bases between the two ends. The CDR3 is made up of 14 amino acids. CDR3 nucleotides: TGTGCCAGCATTGGGGAGGATCCGTACAATGAGCAGTTCTTC. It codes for CASIGEDPYNEQFF.

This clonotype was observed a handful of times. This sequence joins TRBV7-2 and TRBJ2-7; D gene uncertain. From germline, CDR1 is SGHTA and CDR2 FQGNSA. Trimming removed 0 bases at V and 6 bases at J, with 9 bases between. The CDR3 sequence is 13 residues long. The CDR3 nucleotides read TGTGCCAGCAGCTTAGCTCGGTACAGCGAGCAGTACTTC. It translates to CASSLARYSEQYF.

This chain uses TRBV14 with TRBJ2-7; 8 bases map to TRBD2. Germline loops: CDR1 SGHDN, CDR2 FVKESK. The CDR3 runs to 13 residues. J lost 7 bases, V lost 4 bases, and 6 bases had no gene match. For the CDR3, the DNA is TGTGCCAGCAGCCCAAGAATAGCGGGAGAGCAGTACTTC. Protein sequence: CASSPRIAGEQYF.

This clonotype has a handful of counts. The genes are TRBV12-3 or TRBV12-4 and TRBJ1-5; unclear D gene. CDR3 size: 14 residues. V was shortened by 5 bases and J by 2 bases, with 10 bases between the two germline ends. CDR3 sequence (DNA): TGTGCCAGCAGTCCTATCCGGGGCAATCAGCCCCAGCATTTT. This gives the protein CASSPIRGNQPQHF.

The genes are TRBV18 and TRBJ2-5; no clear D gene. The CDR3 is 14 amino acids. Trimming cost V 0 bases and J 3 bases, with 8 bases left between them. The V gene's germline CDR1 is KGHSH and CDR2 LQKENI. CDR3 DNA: TGTGCCAGCTCACCACCGACCTTGAAAGAGACCCAGTACTTC. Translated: CASSPPTLKETQYF.